Sequencing of this T cell receptor (beta chain) was carried out in a study of quantifying T cell responses using KT2 cells. Study overall: TCR alpha and beta constant-region primers primed reverse transcription of RNA. Estimated efficiency of the T4 ligation step was above 8% under optimum conditions.

The cDNA 3' end received a ligated oligonucleotide with a UMI. An equimolar mix of RC1.1 and RC1.2 primed the beta chain across TRBC1 and TRBC2. From the second PCR onward, TCR alpha and beta chains were processed separately. A single record per CDR3 protein comes from TCRdb applying MiXCR to the UMI-ligation and nested PCR reads. Seen here are approximately 60,000 distinct CDR3 sequences, approximately 13% observed once, and the top ten hold around a tenth. Unfractionated PBMC were spiked with known numbers of KT2 clone cells. The V and J ends lost 4 bases and 10 bases respectively, with 14 bases between them. The V gene's germline CDR1 is SGHAT and CDR2 FQNNGV. The CDR3 loop spans 13 amino acids. This clonotype was detected ten times or more.

This sequence was found in a human donor. V and J are TRBV11-2 and TRBJ2-1, with D possibly being TRBD1 (5 bases). Specimen: PBMCs spiked with cells of the T cell clone KT2. The CDR3 nucleotides read TGTGCCAGCAGCTCCTCCCAGGGCAGGGAGCAGTTCTTC. Translated: CASSSSQGREQFF.